The next 23 T cell receptor beta chains were all read from a single sample in a study of T cell changes during pregnancy in multiple sclerosis. Profiling relied on immunoSEQ multiplex PCR, and the TCRdb table lists in-frame clones only, not all of them. The profile shows approximately 84,000 clones, 94% of them singletons. This specimen consisted of peripheral blood, obtained in the third trimester of pregnancy. The receptor source for this set is a female donor with multiple sclerosis, enrolled in a pregnancy study.

J is TRBJ1-2 and V is TRBV9; 8 positions agree with TRBD1. The CDR3 is made up of 14 amino acids. The ends lost 3 bases at V and 0 bases at J; junction bases unmatched: 1. The germline CDR1 and CDR2 sequences are SGDLS and YYNGEE. CDR3 loop: CASSGQGSNYGYTF. The CDR3 DNA sequence: TGTGCCAGCAGCGGACAGGGGTCTAACTATGGCTACACCTTC.

The chain uses TRBV12-2 and TRBJ2-3; TRBD2, the table's D call, was not compared with the DNA. TRBV12-2 is an annotated pseudogene. CDR3 length: 18 amino acids. CDR3 in amino acids: CASRFPRVAGDYTDTQYF. CDR3 sequence (DNA): TGTGCAAGTCGCTTCCCGAGGGTAGCGGGGGATTACACAGATACGCAGTATTTT.

This clone was seen only a few times. The rearrangement links TRBV27 to TRBJ1-6; 8 bases align to TRBD1. The CDR3 has 13 residues. Losses at the gene ends were 7 bases for V and 9 bases for J; bases not matched to a gene: 5. Germline CDR1 reads MNHEY; CDR2 reads SMNVEV (reference sequence). The CDR3 spells CASIARGPSPLHF. The DNA of the CDR3 is TGTGCCAGCATCGCCAGGGGGCCTTCACCCCTCCACTTT.

The CDR3 region has the DNA TGTGCCAGAAGCCCATACAATGAGCAGTTCTTC. Translation: CARSPYNEQFF. This chain links TRBV5-3 with TRBJ2-1; D call uncertain. TRBV5-3 is recorded as an ORF, its role being uncertain. V gave up 4 bases and J gave up 4 bases, with 3 bases separating them. CDR3 size: 11 residues.

This chain connects TRBV19 to TRBJ1-4, with 7 bases matching TRBD1. The CDR3 contains 11 residues. The J segment lost 8 bases and the V segment lost 7 bases, leaving 1 base of the junction unmatched. CDR1 is LNHDA, CDR2 SQIVND, per germline (reference sequence). The CDR3 loop is CASKQGEKLFF. CDR3 DNA sequence: TGTGCCAGTAAACAGGGGGAAAAACTGTTTTTT.

CDR3 sequence reads: CASGLVTVTGSSDTQYF. The CDR3, as DNA: TGTGCTAGTGGTTTGGTAACAGTGACAGGGTCCTCAGATACGCAGTATTTT. The chain is built from TRBV12-5 and TRBJ2-3; 7 bases line up with TRBD1. The CDR3 extends over 17 amino acids. Trimming at V came to 0 bases and at J to 4 bases, leaving 10 bases not matched to a gene. Germline CDR1 and CDR2: LGHNT and FRNRAP. Using reference TRBV12-5 and TRBJ2-3 for the parts outside the CDR3, the full variable domain is DARVTQTPRHKVTEMGQEVTMRCQPILGHNTVFWYRQTMMQGLELLAYFRNRAPLDDSGMPKDRFSAEMPDATLATLKIQPSEPRDSAVYFCASGLVTVTGSSDTQYFGPGTRLTVL.

In DNA, the CDR3 is TGTGCCAGCAGCTGGGCCAGGGGGACTGAAGCTTTCTTT. This codes for CASSWARGTEAFF. The chain joins TRBV27 to TRBJ1-1, with TRBD1 identical over 7 bases. This CDR3 is built from 13 residues. The ends lost 6 bases at V and 5 bases at J; junction bases unmatched: 6. CDR1 MNHEY and CDR2 SMNVEV come from the germline V gene (reference sequence).

This clone was found once. The chain employs TRBV5-8 and TRBJ2-1; tentative D call: TRBD1 (6 bases). The CDR3 spans 14 residues. V lost 4 bases to trimming and J lost 3 bases, with 11 bases between them. The germline CDR1 and CDR2 sequences are SGHTS and YDEGEE. DNA of the CDR3: TGTGCCAGCAGCCCCCAGGGGATCTACAATGAGCAGTTCTTC. Translating it yields CASSPQGIYNEQFF.

The chain uses TRBV4-1 and TRBJ1-5; perhaps TRBD1 as D (6 bases). The length of the CDR3 is 16 residues. V was pared by 1 base and J by 1 base, with 11 bases between. The germline V gene encodes CDR1 MGHRA and CDR2 YSYEKL. CDR3 DNA sequence: TGCGCCAGCAGCCAAGTCCCAGGGGAAAGCAATCAGCCCCAGCATTTT. This translates into CASSQVPGESNQPQHF.

This clone occurred once. The chain couples TRBV5-1 to TRBJ1-6; 8 bases line up with TRBD1. Trimming cost V 0 bases and J 7 bases; bases outside gene matches: 12. The CDR3 runs 18 residues. Germline V gives CDR1 SGHRS, CDR2 YFSETQ. DNA of the CDR3: TGCGCCAGCAGCTTGGCGGGGACAGGTCTAGGCGTGAATTCACCCCTCCACTTT. Translation gives CASSLAGTGLGVNSPLHF.

J is TRBJ2-5 and V is TRBV27; 7 nucleotides match TRBD2. CDR3 size: 14 residues. Germline CDR1 MNHEY, CDR2 SMNVEV (reference sequence). Trimming removed 4 bases from V and 7 bases from J; junction bases left unmatched: 9. CDR3 amino acids: CASSSGGPGSTQYF. CDR3 sequence (DNA): TGTGCCAGCAGTTCGGGGGGTCCGGGTTCGACCCAGTACTTC.

This clone was seen once. The rearrangement uses TRBV12-5 and TRBJ1-6; D gene unclear. CDR3 length equals 17 residues. V lost 0 bases and J lost 7, with 16 bases in between. Germline CDR1 reads LGHNT; CDR2 reads FRNRAP. The CDR3 loop reads CASGLVSTSSTNSPLHF. The CDR3 DNA reads as TGTGCTAGTGGTTTGGTATCGACAAGCAGTACCAATTCACCCCTCCACTTT. Full variable domain (remainder filled in from reference TRBV12-5 and TRBJ1-6): DARVTQTPRHKVTEMGQEVTMRCQPILGHNTVFWYRQTMMQGLELLAYFRNRAPLDDSGMPKDRFSAEMPDATLATLKIQPSEPRDSAVYFCASGLVSTSSTNSPLHFGNGTRLTVT.

The J gene is TRBJ2-2, the V gene TRBV15; the match to TRBD2 covers 9 bases. The CDR3 runs 19 residues. The junction had 9 bases not matched to a gene; V was cut back by 0 bases and J by 1 base. Germline loops: CDR1 LNHNV, CDR2 YYDKDF (reference sequence). The CDR3 nucleotides read TGTGCCACCAGCAGAGATCCAGCGGGGGGTTTTGGGAACACCGGGGAGCTGTTTTTT. Translation gives CATSRDPAGGFGNTGELFF.

This chain links TRBV5-1 with TRBJ1-1; D is undetermined. Trimming removed 1 base at V and 5 bases at J, with 15 bases between. CDR1 is SGHRS and CDR2 is YFSETQ in the germline V gene. The CDR3 runs 15 residues. CDR3: CASSLQLVAGTEAFF. For the CDR3, the DNA is TGCGCCAGCAGCTTGCAATTGGTCGCCGGGACTGAAGCTTTCTTT.

V gene TRBV18 combines with J gene TRBJ1-2; 8 positions agree with TRBD1. With V trimmed by 0 bases and J by 4 bases, 4 bases remained unmatched. The CDR3 spans 15 residues. CDR1 is KGHSH and CDR2 is LQKENI in the germline V gene. The CDR3, as DNA: TGTGCCAGCTCACCACCGGTCCAGGGGGCCTATGGCTACACCTTC. Translated: CASSPPVQGAYGYTF.

This chain links TRBV27 with TRBJ2-7, with 11 bases matching TRBD2. V shed 5 bases and J 4 bases; nucleotides not matched to a gene: 7. Germline CDR1 reads MNHEY; CDR2 reads SMNVEV (reference sequence). There are 15 residues in the CDR3. The CDR3 loop is CASSLTSGGGYEQYF. In DNA form, the CDR3 reads TGTGCCAGCAGTCTTACTAGCGGGGGAGGGTACGAGCAGTACTTC.

This clone was detected once. This sequence joins TRBV19 and TRBJ2-7, with 10 bases lining up with TRBD1. CDR1 is LNHDA, CDR2 SQIVND, per germline (reference sequence). This CDR3 has 14 amino acids. V shed 9 bases and J 0 bases; nucleotides not matched to a gene: 5. CDR3 region: CASRGDRGSYEQYF. The CDR3 bases are TGTGCCAGCAGAGGGGACAGGGGCTCCTACGAGCAGTACTTC.

This rearrangement joins TRBV4-2 to TRBJ1-6; D call uncertain. CDR3 length: 13 residues. Looked up from germline, CDR1 is LGHNA and CDR2 is YNFKEQ. V lost 0 bases to trimming and J lost 12 bases, with 9 bases between them. CDR3 nucleotide sequence: TGTGCCAGCAGCCAAGAGGACTATCAACCCCTCCACTTT. It translates to CASSQEDYQPLHF.

To note about this clone: This same CDR3 is encoded by further DNA sequences in the sample. This sequence joins TRBV2 and TRBJ1-2, with D possibly being TRBD1 (5 bases). Between the trimmed V and J ends, which lost 6 bases and 3 bases, there was a span of 11 bases. CDR1 and CDR2 from the germline V gene are SNHLY and FYNNEI. The CDR3 covers 13 residues. This CDR3 reads CASSPGLDYGYTF. The CDR3 DNA reads TGTGCCAGCAGCCCAGGGTTGGACTATGGCTACACCTTC. Complete variable domain (other parts from reference TRBV2 and TRBJ1-2): EPEVTQTPSHQVTQMGQEVILRCVPISNHLYFYWYRQILGQKVEFLVSFYNNEISEKSEIFDDQFSVERPDGSNFTLKIRSTKLEDSAMYFCASSPGLDYGYTFGSGTRLTVV.

This clone appeared a single time. The chain links TRBV2 to TRBJ1-5; D gene uncertain. The CDR3 length is 13 residues. Germline V gene lookup returns CDR1 SNHLY and CDR2 FYNNEI. V dropped 2 bases and J dropped 4 bases, with 6 bases sitting between them. The CDR3 DNA follows: TGTGCCAGCAGTGAATCGAGGAATCAGCCCCAGCATTTT. It is translated as CASSESRNQPQHF. The variable domain in full, with the rest retrieved from reference TRBV2 and TRBJ1-5, is EPEVTQTPSHQVTQMGQEVILRCVPISNHLYFYWYRQILGQKVEFLVSFYNNEISEKSEIFDDQFSVERPDGSNFTLKIRSTKLEDSAMYFCASSESRNQPQHFGDGTRLSIL.

This chain links TRBV19 with TRBJ2-1; a possible D gene is TRBD1 (5 bases). CDR1 LNHDA and CDR2 SQIVND come from the germline V gene (reference sequence). V was cut by 5 bases and J by 4 bases, with 27 bases left in between. There are 19 residues in the CDR3. The CDR3 reads CASSAPVGQGKNNYNEQFF. The CDR3 DNA follows: TGTGCCAGTAGTGCACCGGTGGGCCAGGGTAAGAACAATTACAATGAGCAGTTCTTC.

This clone was recorded only once. This chain links TRBV29-1 with TRBJ1-1; D unclear. With 3 bases removed from V and 2 bases from J, the gap between germline ends came to 4 bases. Germline V lookup: CDR1 SQVTM, CDR2 ANQGSEA. The CDR3 spans 11 residues. The CDR3 nucleotides read TGCAGCGTTGACAGTAACACTGAAGCTTTCTTT. This encodes CSVDSNTEAFF.

The rearrangement links TRBV7-3 to TRBJ1-1; tentatively, D is TRBD1 (6 bases). Between the trimmed V and J ends, which lost 2 bases and 4 bases, there was a span of 8 bases. The CDR3 is made up of 13 amino acids. Germline values: CDR1 SGHTA, CDR2 FQGTGA. The CDR3 DNA follows: TGTGCCAGCAGCTTATTAGGGGGCACTGAAGCTTTCTTT. It is translated as CASSLLGGTEAFF.